This T cell receptor beta chain was recorded in a study of early T cells in non-severe SARS-CoV-2 infection (dated by TCRdb to 2020 to 2023). Background for the entire study: Bulk RNA from unsorted whole blood was used for TCR sequencing, so alpha and beta chains could not be paired.

Overall results and qualifications from the work: VDJdb matching was skewed toward anti-spike CD8 responses and likely underestimated virus-specific expansions by missing private and CD4 specificities.

This was a case-control study nested in a cohort of healthcare workers in London, UK, who had nasopharyngeal swab PCR tests and blood samples taken every week. Healthcare workers were enrolled in the week of the UK lockdown, from 23 to 31 March 2020, and were followed every week for up to roughly 16 weeks. The method behind the library was 5' RACE. The data were produced on a NextSeq 500. In the TCR library protocol, unique molecular identifiers were attached to individual cDNA molecules to correct for PCR bias and sequencing error. TCR alpha and beta chains were both sequenced, and the abundances of alpha and beta sequences in each sample were closely correlated with each other. Turning to the authors' computational methods: Decombinator V4 was used to annotate TCR sequences for V gene, J gene and CDR3. Expanded TCRs were defined as changing significantly between any two time points under a Poisson model with p below 0.0001. TCR abundances were normalised to the total number of TCRs sequenced in each sample and reported as counts per million. A search of VDJdb, accessed on 1 November 2021, was run for TCRs annotated to CMV, EBV and SARS-CoV-2, with TCRs annotated for multiple antigens excluded. TCRdb applied fastp at Q25 and MiXCR to the public reads, then kept only in-frame beta chains. Merged by CDR3 protein, the rows form single entries marked with the most common genes and DNA. V and J calls and clone size were set by TCRdb, not the authors. Counted in this sample were some 83,000 distinct CDR3 sequences; less than 11% of them appeared once. 7% to 9% of the sample rests with the top ten.

This clonotype was found many times. The antigen it recognizes is unknown. Base qualities are not at hand, and no much larger clone is one base apart. The source of this sequence is an adult who was a healthcare worker with PCR-confirmed SARS-CoV-2 infection or an uninfected control (not recorded which). The sample here was whole blood, taken at baseline.

The nucleotides are TGTGCCAGCAGCGATTACGAGCAGTACTTC. It translates to CASSDYEQYF. Recombination connected TRBV9 to TRBJ2-7; confidence is insufficient to name the D gene. From a lookup of the germline V gene, CDR1 and CDR2 are SGDLS and YYNGEE. The CDR3 goes from the cysteine to the phenylalanine over 10 residues. The only DNA kept is the CDR3, 30 bases in frame from the first base. The junction carries 2 bases between V and J, which are trimmed by 3 bases and 4 bases respectively.